Below are 24 T cell receptor beta chains sequenced from a single sample in a study of OX40 agonist ivuxolimab in advanced cancers. Sequencing used immunoSEQ multiplex PCR; TCRdb keeps in-frame clones, though not all of them. The sample records about 61,000 clones, approximately 89% being singletons. The sequences come from CD4+ or CD8+ T cells sorted from blood, collected in a trial of the OX40 agonist ivuxolimab. Receptors were obtained from an adult with an advanced solid tumor such as melanoma, head and neck, liver or kidney cancer.

The V gene is TRBV13, the J gene TRBJ2-3, with unresolved D. The CDR3 consists of 15 residues. Germline V gene lookup returns CDR1 PRHDT and CDR2 FYEKMQ (reference sequence). The V and J ends lost 5 bases and 1 base respectively, with 13 bases between them. CDR3 nucleotide sequence: TGTGCCAGCAGCCTTGGCGGAGTCGGCACAGATACGCAGTATTTT. Its translation: CASSLGGVGTDTQYF.

This clone was detected a few times. V and J are TRBV11-3 and TRBJ1-4, with 7 bases that match TRBD1. The CDR3 has 16 residues. V gave up 1 base and J gave up 8 bases; unmatched junction bases: 10. Germline V gene lookup returns CDR1 SGHNT and CDR2 YENEEA. The CDR3 region is CASSLVHRGENEKLFF. The CDR3 bases are TGTGCCAGCAGCTTAGTGCACAGGGGAGAGAACGAAAAACTGTTTTTT.

The DNA of the CDR3 is TGCGCCAGCAGCCAAGGACTAGGGCCCAATGAGCAGTTCTTC. Translated, it gives CASSQGLGPNEQFF. This sequence joins TRBV4-3 and TRBJ2-1; possible D gene TRBD2, 6 bases. CDR3 length: 14 amino acids. The V end lost 1 base, the J end lost 6 bases, and 10 bases lay between the germline ends. Germline CDR1 and CDR2: LGHNA and YSLEER.

The chain combines TRBV6-6 with TRBJ1-5, with 7 bases aligning to TRBD1. CDR3 length equals 14 residues. Trimming removed 8 bases from V and 5 bases from J; junction bases left unmatched: 9. Germline V lookup: CDR1 MNHNY, CDR2 SVGAGI (reference sequence). The CDR3 protein is CASGQDRKYQPQHF. The CDR3 coding sequence is TGTGCCAGCGGACAGGACAGGAAATATCAGCCCCAGCATTTT.

This clone showed up just once. The chain combines TRBV5-4 with TRBJ1-1, with D hard to call. V was trimmed by 4 bases and J by 5 bases, leaving 12 bases between them. The CDR3 contains 13 residues. Looked up from germline, CDR1 is SGHNT and CDR2 is YYREEE (reference sequence). This CDR3 reads CASSLSAGTEAFF. The CDR3 DNA reads TGTGCCAGCAGCCTATCAGCGGGGACTGAAGCTTTCTTT.

The genes are TRBV2 and TRBJ2-7; 8 bases map to TRBD1. The germline gives CDR1 SNHLY, CDR2 FYNNEI. The CDR3 runs to 15 residues. The V and J ends lost 5 bases and 6 bases, in that order; junction bases with no gene match: 12. In nucleotides, the CDR3 is TGTGCCAGCAGTATCTTCCGGGACAGGATGGGCGAGCAGTACTTC. Amino acids: CASSIFRDRMGEQYF.

The chain couples TRBV15 to TRBJ2-1; 15 bases are shared with TRBD2. The CDR3 sequence is 17 residues long. After removal of 5 bases from V and 8 bases from J, the junction contained 10 bases not matched to a gene. The germline V gene has CDR1 LNHNV and CDR2 YYDKDF (reference sequence). The DNA of the CDR3 is TGTGCCACCAGCTCCCGGGGGACTAGCGGGAGGTTCGATGAGCAGTTCTTC. Translation: CATSSRGTSGRFDEQFF.

The CDR3 DNA follows: TGTGCCAGCAGCGTAGCTGAGTCCTGGGATACGCAGTATTTT. Translated, it gives CASSVAESWDTQYF. The genes are TRBV9 and TRBJ2-3; the D is unclear. The CDR3 sequence is 14 residues long. The germline V gene encodes CDR1 SGDLS and CDR2 YYNGEE. The V and J ends lost 0 bases and 6 bases respectively, with 11 bases between them. Full variable domain (missing parts from reference TRBV9 and TRBJ2-3): DSGVTQTPKHLITATGQRVTLRCSPRSGDLSVYWYQQSLDQGLQFLIQYYNGEERAKGNILERFSAQQFPDLHSELNLSSLELGDSALYFCASSVAESWDTQYFGPGTRLTVL.

The chain uses TRBV19 and TRBJ2-7, with D perhaps matching TRBD1 or TRBD2 (5 bases each). The V gene lost 6 bases and the J gene lost 2 bases, with 11 bases spanning the gap. CDR1 and CDR2 from the germline V gene are LNHDA and SQIVND (reference sequence). The CDR3 is 13 amino acids. This CDR3 reads CASREVGAYEQYF. DNA of the CDR3: TGTGCCAGTAGGGAAGTGGGGGCCTACGAGCAGTACTTC.

This clone was observed a single time. The rearrangement links TRBV7-9 to TRBJ2-3; a weak D match, TRBD2 (5 bases). Germline V gene sequence: CDR1 SEHNR, CDR2 FQNEAQ (reference sequence). V was pared by 5 bases and J by 4 bases, with 10 bases between. This CDR3 comprises 13 residues. The CDR3 sequence: CASSPGLSDTQYF. For the CDR3, the DNA is TGTGCCAGCAGCCCCGGACTTTCAGATACGCAGTATTTT.

This rearrangement joins TRBV15 to TRBJ1-4; D gene unclear. The germline V gene has CDR1 LNHNV and CDR2 YYDKDF (reference sequence). The CDR3 has 17 amino acids. V was pared by 1 base and J by 5 bases, with 17 bases between. CDR3 amino acids: CATSRAFPGPRNEKLFF. CDR3 DNA: TGTGCCACCAGCAGAGCCTTCCCTGGGCCTAGGAATGAAAAACTGTTTTTT.

V usage is TRBV28 and J usage is TRBJ2-1; possible D gene TRBD2, 6 bases. In germline, CDR1 is MDHEN, CDR2 SYDVKM. V was clipped by 5 bases and J by 1 base, with 6 bases between them. The CDR3 loop spans 13 amino acids. The CDR3 region is CASSAGSYNEQFF. The CDR3 DNA is TGTGCCAGCAGTGCGGGATCCTACAATGAGCAGTTCTTC.

The V and J genes are TRBV13 and TRBJ2-7; D unresolved. CDR3 size: 14 residues. Germline assignment: CDR1 PRHDT and CDR2 FYEKMQ (reference sequence). The V end lost 6 bases, the J end lost 1 base, and 13 bases lay between the germline ends. The CDR3 region is CASSQPGDSYEQYF. CDR3 sequence (DNA): TGTGCCAGCAGTCAACCCGGAGATTCCTACGAGCAGTACTTC. The entire variable domain, with the rest obtained from reference TRBV13 and TRBJ2-7, is as follows: AAGVIQSPRHLIKEKRETATLKCYPIPRHDTVYWYQQGPGQDPQFLISFYEKMQSDKGSIPDRFSAQQFSDYHSELNMSSLELGDSALYFCASSQPGDSYEQYFGPGTRLTVT.

The V and J genes are TRBV4-3 and TRBJ2-3; D not certain. The CDR3 has 14 amino acids. Germline V gene data show CDR1 as LGHNA and CDR2 as YSLEER. V was cut by 0 bases and J by 2 bases, with 6 bases left in between. CDR3 residues: CASSQDPVTDTQYF. As DNA, the CDR3 is TGCGCCAGCAGCCAAGATCCAGTCACAGATACGCAGTATTTT.

This clone showed up just once. This rearrangement joins TRBV6-5 to TRBJ2-1; TRBD2 is a possible D gene (6 bases). Trimming took off 6 bases at V and 1 base at J, with 13 bases between the two ends. The CDR3 has 15 amino acids. Germline V lookup: CDR1 MNHEY, CDR2 SVGAGI. The CDR3 nucleotides are TGTGCCAGCAGGTTCAGACTAGAATCCTACAATGAGCAGTTCTTC. This encodes CASRFRLESYNEQFF.

The chain recombines TRBV6-5 with TRBJ2-1; tentatively, D is TRBD1 (7 bases). The germline gives CDR1 MNHEY, CDR2 SVGAGI. CDR3 length: 15 residues. V was trimmed by 6 bases and J by 2 bases, leaving 14 bases between them. The CDR3 reads CASRGGTAPYNEQFF. The CDR3 coding sequence is TGTGCCAGCAGGGGCGGGACAGCTCCCTACAATGAGCAGTTCTTC.

The chain links TRBV13 to TRBJ2-7, with D possibly being TRBD1 or TRBD2 (5 bases each). The length of the CDR3 is 14 residues. The V end lost 5 bases, the J end lost 5 bases, and 16 bases lay between the germline ends. Germline assignment: CDR1 PRHDT and CDR2 FYEKMQ (reference sequence). CDR3 region: CASSGEGRRDEQYF. The CDR3 DNA follows: TGTGCCAGCAGCGGCGAGGGACGGCGGGACGAGCAGTACTTC. Combining the CDR3 with reference TRBV13 and TRBJ2-7 gives the whole variable domain AAGVIQSPRHLIKEKRETATLKCYPIPRHDTVYWYQQGPGQDPQFLISFYEKMQSDKGSIPDRFSAQQFSDYHSELNMSSLELGDSALYFCASSGEGRRDEQYFGPGTRLTVT.

In DNA, the CDR3 is TGTGCCAGCAGCTTAGATCGAGGGGCTAGCGGAGTCGAAGAGACCCAGTACTTC. Translated, it gives CASSLDRGASGVEETQYF. The chain carries TRBV11-3 and TRBJ2-5; 7 bases align to TRBD2. V lost 0 bases and J lost 3; bases outside the gene matches: 13. Looked up from germline, CDR1 is SGHNT and CDR2 is YENEEA. The CDR3 sequence is 18 residues long.

V is TRBV28 and J is TRBJ1-5; the match to TRBD1 covers 9 bases. The ends lost 6 bases at V and 6 bases at J; junction bases unmatched: 9. The CDR3 is 15 amino acids. Germline-derived CDR1 and CDR2 are MDHEN and SYDVKM. CDR3 nucleotides: TGTGCCAGCAGAGAACGACAGGGGGGACCTCAGCCCCAGCATTTT. It specifies CASRERQGGPQPQHF.

The chain is built from TRBV19 and TRBJ2-1, with D possibly matching TRBD1 (6 bases). Trimming took off 8 bases at V and 10 bases at J, with 15 bases between the two ends. This CDR3 has 12 residues. Germline V CDR1 and CDR2: LNHDA, SQIVND (reference sequence). The CDR3 protein is CASSPGAQEQFF. CDR3 sequence (DNA): TGTGCCAGTTCTCCAGGGGCCCAAGAGCAGTTCTTC.

This rearrangement joins TRBV27 to TRBJ2-2, with D possibly being TRBD1 (5 bases). There are 13 residues in the CDR3. Germline V gives CDR1 MNHEY, CDR2 SMNVEV (reference sequence). With 8 bases removed from V and 7 bases from J, the gap between germline ends came to 14 bases. This chain's CDR3 is CASGQVQGGELFF. DNA of the CDR3: TGTGCCAGCGGGCAGGTCCAGGGCGGGGAGCTGTTTTTT.

CDR3 region: CASSQVVGNYGYTF. In nucleotides, the CDR3 is TGCGCCAGCAGCCAAGTTGTAGGGAACTATGGCTACACCTTC. This sequence joins TRBV4-3 and TRBJ1-2; D remains ambiguous. Trimming left V 1 base short and J 2 bases short, with 8 bases between. The CDR3 length is 14 residues. Germline CDR1 LGHNA, CDR2 YSLEER.

The rearrangement uses TRBV11-2 and TRBJ2-1; 7 bases agree with TRBD2. V shed 7 bases and J 9 bases; nucleotides not matched to a gene: 9. Germline V CDR1 and CDR2: SGHAT, FQNNGV. The CDR3 extends over 13 amino acids. CDR3 region: CASTDWRESEQFF. The CDR3, as DNA: TGTGCCAGCACCGACTGGCGGGAGAGTGAGCAGTTCTTC.

This rearrangement joins TRBV9 to TRBJ2-7; D is perhaps TRBD1 (6 bases). Trimming took off 4 bases at V and 3 bases at J, with 14 bases between the two ends. CDR3 size: 14 residues. Germline loops: CDR1 SGDLS, CDR2 YYNGEE. DNA for the CDR3: TGTGCCAGCAGCCCAGGGGTAGGGGGCTACGAGCAGTACTTC. It codes for CASSPGVGGYEQYF.